The entry below gives a single T cell receptor (beta chain) sequence along with its context. Its antigen is unknown. No base quality values were provided; no much bigger clone lies one nucleotide off. These data are taken from a study of cytomegalovirus exposure and HLA in healthy donors (dated 2017 in TCRdb). For the wider study: A later analysis indicated that the 130 or so validation repertoires were generated on the platform also employed for the 650 to 850 repertoires of the first cohort. The study aimed to test whether signatures of past pathogen exposure could be identified by cataloging public T cell receptors. In addition to the first cohort of 666 subjects, a separate validation cohort of 130 or so different subjects was used. High-throughput TCR immunosequencing, statistical association of individual TCRs with disease status, and machine learning were combined to predict cytomegalovirus infection status.

On the study overall, not on this receptor specifically: The authors suggested that the approach could potentially be extended to other disease states and immunological phenotypes. Subsequent analysis determined that TCRs grouped into clusters in the first cohort also showed a tendency toward co-occurrence across the 90 to 150 validation repertoires, and 94% of cluster scores exceeded 0. While some public TCRs were present in many individuals, most TCR sequences turned up only very rarely across donors. In vitro tests confirmed that a few of the cytomegalovirus-associated TCR beta chains recognize cytomegalovirus antigens. All 120 or so repertoires were used to score co-occurrence in the validation cohort in a later analysis, because that analysis had no HLA typing for the cohort. A total of 150 or so TCR beta chains were listed by the study as associated with cytomegalovirus. The classifier was reported to diagnose cytomegalovirus status with high specificity and sensitivity in both the original and validation cohorts.

The donors belonged to the validation cohort of under 150 subjects, which was separate from the approximately 680-subject first cohort. The library was made by the immunoSEQ multiplex PCR assay. On the study's bioinformatics: A statistical classification framework was built to diagnose cytomegalovirus status from the catalog of TCR beta chain sequences. Sourced from immuneACCESS, this table was stored by TCRdb with only in-frame sequences that have V and J called. A share of the clones is absent; for the studies checked, an unresolved V gene accounts for under half, and the remainder has no known explanation. The V and J calls and clone size are taken from that table; D and trimming were inferred from the DNA. The sample includes around 60,000 clones, with almost 97% observed a single time. Around 1% of the sample is held by the ten biggest clonotypes. Deletion took 3 bases off V and 6 bases off J, with a span of 11 bases between the germline ends. Based on the germline V gene (reference sequence), the CDR1 and CDR2 sequences are GTSNPN and SVGIG. Including cysteine and phenylalanine, the CDR3 has 12 amino acids. Of all the DNA, just the CDR3 is kept, 36 bases in frame from base 1.

The rearranged chain carries TRBV30 and TRBJ1-1; tentative D gene TRBD1, with 6 bases matching. This receptor was obtained from a woman aged 18-30 years in good health and CMV-seronegative. The sample consisted of PBMCs. At the DNA level, the sequence is TGTGCCTGGAGCCGTGGGGGCGCTGAAGCTTTCTTT. Translated, this is CAWSRGGAEAFF.